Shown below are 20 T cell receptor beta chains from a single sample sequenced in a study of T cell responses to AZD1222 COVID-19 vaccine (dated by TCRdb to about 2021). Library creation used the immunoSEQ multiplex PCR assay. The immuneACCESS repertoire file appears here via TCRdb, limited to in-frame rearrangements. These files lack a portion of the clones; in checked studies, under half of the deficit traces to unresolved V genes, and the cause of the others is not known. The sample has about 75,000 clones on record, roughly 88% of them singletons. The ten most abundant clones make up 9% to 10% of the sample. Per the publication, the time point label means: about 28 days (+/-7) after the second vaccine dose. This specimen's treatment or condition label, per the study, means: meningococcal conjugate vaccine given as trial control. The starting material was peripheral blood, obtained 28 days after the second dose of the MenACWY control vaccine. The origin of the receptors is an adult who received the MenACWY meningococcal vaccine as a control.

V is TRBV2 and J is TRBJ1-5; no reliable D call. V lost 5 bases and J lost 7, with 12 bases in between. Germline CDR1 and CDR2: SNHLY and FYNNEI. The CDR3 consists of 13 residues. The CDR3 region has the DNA TGTGCCAGCAGTCATAACAGAGAACAGCCCCAGCATTTT. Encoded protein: CASSHNREQPQHF.

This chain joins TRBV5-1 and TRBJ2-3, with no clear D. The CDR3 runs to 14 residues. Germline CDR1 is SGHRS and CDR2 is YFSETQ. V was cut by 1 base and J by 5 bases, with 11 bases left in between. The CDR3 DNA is TGCGCCAGCAGCTTGATCCCGCAGCAAGATACGCAGTATTTT. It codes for CASSLIPQQDTQYF.

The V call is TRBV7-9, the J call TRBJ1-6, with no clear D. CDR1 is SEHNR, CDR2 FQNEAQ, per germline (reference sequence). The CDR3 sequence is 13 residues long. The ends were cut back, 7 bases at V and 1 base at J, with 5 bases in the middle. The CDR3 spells CASTGSYNSPLHF. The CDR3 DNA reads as TGTGCCAGCACCGGGTCCTATAATTCACCCCTCCACTTT.

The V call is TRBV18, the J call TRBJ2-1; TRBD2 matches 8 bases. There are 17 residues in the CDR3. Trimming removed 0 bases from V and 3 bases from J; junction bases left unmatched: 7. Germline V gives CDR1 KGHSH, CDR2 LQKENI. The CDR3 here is CASSPPRGGTLYNEQFF. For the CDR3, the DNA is TGTGCCAGCTCACCACCCCGCGGGGGGACTCTCTACAATGAGCAGTTCTTC.

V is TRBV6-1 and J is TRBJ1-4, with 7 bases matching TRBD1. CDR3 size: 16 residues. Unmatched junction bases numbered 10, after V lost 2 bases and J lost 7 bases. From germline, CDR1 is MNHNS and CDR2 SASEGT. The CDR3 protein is CASSEYRAGGSEKLFF. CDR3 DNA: TGTGCCAGCAGTGAATATCGGGCAGGGGGTAGTGAAAAACTGTTTTTT.

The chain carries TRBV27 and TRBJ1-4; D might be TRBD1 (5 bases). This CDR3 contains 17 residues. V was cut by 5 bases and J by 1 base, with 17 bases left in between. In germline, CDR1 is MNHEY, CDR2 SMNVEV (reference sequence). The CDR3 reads CASSPTAGRLTNEKLFF. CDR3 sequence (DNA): TGTGCCAGCAGTCCCACTGCGGGGCGCTTAACTAATGAAAAACTGTTTTTT.

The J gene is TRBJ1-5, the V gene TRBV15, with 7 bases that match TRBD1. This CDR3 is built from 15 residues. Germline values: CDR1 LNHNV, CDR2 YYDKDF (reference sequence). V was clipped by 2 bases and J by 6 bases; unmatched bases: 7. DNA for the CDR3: TGTGCCACCAGCAGATCAGGGGGTAGGGGTCAGCCCCAGCATTTT. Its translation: CATSRSGGRGQPQHF.

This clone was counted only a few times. The CDR3 DNA reads as TGTGCCAGCACTACAGGGTTCCGGGGCAGCGAGCAGTACTTC. Protein product: CASTTGFRGSEQYF. This chain connects TRBV6-6 to TRBJ2-7, with D perhaps matching TRBD1 (6 bases). V dropped 7 bases and J dropped 6 bases, with 19 bases sitting between them. The CDR3 contains 14 residues. Germline CDR1 MNHNY, CDR2 SVGAGI (reference sequence).

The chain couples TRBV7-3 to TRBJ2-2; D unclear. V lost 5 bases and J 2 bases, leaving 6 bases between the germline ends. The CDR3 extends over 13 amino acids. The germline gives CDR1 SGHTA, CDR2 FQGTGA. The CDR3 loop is CASSRENTGELFF. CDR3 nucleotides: TGTGCCAGCAGCAGAGAAAACACCGGGGAGCTGTTTTTT.

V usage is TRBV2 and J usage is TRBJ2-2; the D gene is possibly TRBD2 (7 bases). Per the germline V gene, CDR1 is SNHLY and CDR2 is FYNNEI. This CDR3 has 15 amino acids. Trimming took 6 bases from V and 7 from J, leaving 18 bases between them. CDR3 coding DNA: TGTGCCAGCAGGAGGGGGGGGCGCTGGGTCGGGGAGCTGTTTTTT. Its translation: CASRRGGRWVGELFF.

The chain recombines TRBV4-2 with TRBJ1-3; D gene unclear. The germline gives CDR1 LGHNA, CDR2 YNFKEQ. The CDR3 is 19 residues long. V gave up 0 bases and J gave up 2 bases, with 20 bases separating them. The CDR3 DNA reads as TGTGCCAGCAGCCAAGACCCACAACGGAGCTACCTAGCTGGAAACACCATATATTTT. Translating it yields CASSQDPQRSYLAGNTIYF.

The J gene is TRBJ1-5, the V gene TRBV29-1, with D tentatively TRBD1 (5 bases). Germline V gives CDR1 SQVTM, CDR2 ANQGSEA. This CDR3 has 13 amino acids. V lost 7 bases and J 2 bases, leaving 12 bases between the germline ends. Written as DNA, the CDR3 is TGCAGCGCCGGTGAGACAGGCAATCAGCCCCAGCATTTT. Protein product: CSAGETGNQPQHF.

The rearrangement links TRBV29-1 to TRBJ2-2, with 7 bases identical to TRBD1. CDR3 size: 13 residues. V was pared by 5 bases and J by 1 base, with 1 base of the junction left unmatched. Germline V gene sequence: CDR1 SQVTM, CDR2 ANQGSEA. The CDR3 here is CSVWDRNTGELFF. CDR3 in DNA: TGCAGCGTTTGGGACAGGAACACCGGGGAGCTGTTTTTT.

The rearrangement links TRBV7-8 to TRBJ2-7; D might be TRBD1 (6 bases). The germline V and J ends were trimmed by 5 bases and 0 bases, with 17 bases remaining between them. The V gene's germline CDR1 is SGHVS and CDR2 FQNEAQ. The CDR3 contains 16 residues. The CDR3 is CASSPHHRDTSYEQYF. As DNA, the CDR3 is TGTGCCAGCAGCCCCCACCATAGGGACACCTCCTACGAGCAGTACTTC.

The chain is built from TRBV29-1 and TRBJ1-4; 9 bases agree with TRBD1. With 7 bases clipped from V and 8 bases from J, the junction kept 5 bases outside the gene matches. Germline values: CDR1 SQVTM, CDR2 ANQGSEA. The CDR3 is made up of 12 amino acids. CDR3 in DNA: TGCAGCGCCGTAACAGGGGGCGAAAAACTGTTTTTT. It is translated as CSAVTGGEKLFF. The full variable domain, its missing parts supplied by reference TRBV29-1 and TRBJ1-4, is SAVISQKPSRDICQRGTSLTIQCQVDSQVTMMFWYRQQPGQSLTLIATANQGSEATYESGFVIDKFPISRPNLTFSTLTVSNMSPEDSSIYLCSAVTGGEKLFFGSGTQLSVL.

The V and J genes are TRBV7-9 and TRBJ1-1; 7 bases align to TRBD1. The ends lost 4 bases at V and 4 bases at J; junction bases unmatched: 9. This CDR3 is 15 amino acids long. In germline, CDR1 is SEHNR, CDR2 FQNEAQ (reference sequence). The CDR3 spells CASSSQTGWGTEAFF. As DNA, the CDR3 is TGTGCCAGCAGCTCCCAGACAGGGTGGGGCACTGAAGCTTTCTTT.

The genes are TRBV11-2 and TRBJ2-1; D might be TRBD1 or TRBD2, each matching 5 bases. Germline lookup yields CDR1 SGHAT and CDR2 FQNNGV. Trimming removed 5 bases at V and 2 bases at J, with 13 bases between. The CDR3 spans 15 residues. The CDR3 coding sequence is TGTGCCAGCAGCATAAACCTGGGGGCCTACAATGAGCAGTTCTTC. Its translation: CASSINLGAYNEQFF.

CDR3 region: CASRGRGNQPQHF. For the CDR3, the DNA is TGTGCCAGCCGGGGGCGAGGCAATCAGCCCCAGCATTTT. This chain uses TRBV2 with TRBJ1-5, with D possibly matching TRBD1 (6 bases). Deletions cut 8 bases from V and 2 bases from J, with 10 bases between. The CDR3 has 13 residues. The germline V gene encodes CDR1 SNHLY and CDR2 FYNNEI.

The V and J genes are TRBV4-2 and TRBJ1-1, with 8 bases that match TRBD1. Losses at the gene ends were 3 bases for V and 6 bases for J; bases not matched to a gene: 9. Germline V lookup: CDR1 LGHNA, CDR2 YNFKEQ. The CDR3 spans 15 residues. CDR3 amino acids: CASSHSGQEGSEAFF. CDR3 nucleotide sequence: TGTGCCAGCAGCCATTCGGGACAGGAGGGATCTGAAGCTTTCTTT.

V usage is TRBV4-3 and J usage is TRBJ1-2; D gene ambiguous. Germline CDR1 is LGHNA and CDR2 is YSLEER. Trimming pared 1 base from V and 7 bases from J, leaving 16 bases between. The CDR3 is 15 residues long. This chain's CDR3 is CASSQGRGVRGGYTF. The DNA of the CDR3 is TGCGCCAGCAGCCAAGGTCGGGGAGTAAGAGGTGGCTACACCTTC.